Following are 30 T cell receptor beta chains from one sample sequenced in a study of shared clonotypes between healthy human individuals. The assay was immunoSEQ multiplex PCR, and TCRdb's table has in-frame clones only and misses some. The sample includes 2 million to 2.5 million clones, nearly 97% of them seen just once. Input material: naive CD4+ T cells sorted from blood. Subset reported: CD45RA+ positively selected. The origin of the receptors is a man aged 18-30 years in good health.

The CDR3, as DNA: TGTGCCAGCAGCCGGACAGGAGGTTATGGCTACACCTTC. Its protein is CASSRTGGYGYTF. This chain links TRBV5-4 with TRBJ1-2, with 7 positions matching TRBD1. V shed 4 bases and J 5 bases; nucleotides not matched to a gene: 5. The CDR3 sequence is 13 residues long. Germline V lookup: CDR1 SGHNT, CDR2 YYREEE (reference sequence). Full variable domain (remainder filled in from reference TRBV5-4 and TRBJ1-2): ETGVTQSPTHLIKTRGQQVTLRCSSQSGHNTVSWYQQALGQGPQFIFQYYREEENGRGNFPPRFSGLQFPNYSSELNVNALELDDSALYLCASSRTGGYGYTFGSGTRLTVV.

The CDR3 region is CASSSSGPRGETQYF. The DNA for the CDR3 is TGTGCCAGCAGTTCCTCCGGCCCTAGGGGTGAGACCCAGTACTTC. J is TRBJ2-5 and V is TRBV27, with D perhaps TRBD1 (5 bases). This CDR3 spans 15 amino acids. Trimming stripped 4 bases from V and 5 bases from J, with 17 bases between. Germline CDR1 MNHEY, CDR2 SMNVEV (reference sequence).

With respect to this clone: Other DNA sequences in this specimen translate into the identical CDR3. J is TRBJ1-1 and V is TRBV28; D is possibly TRBD1 (6 bases). Germline assignment: CDR1 MDHEN and CDR2 SYDVKM. V was clipped by 3 bases and J by 1 base, with 9 bases between them. The CDR3 is 14 residues long. CDR3 region: CASSLTGGNTEAFF. In DNA, the CDR3 is TGTGCCAGCAGTTTGACAGGAGGGAACACTGAAGCTTTCTTT.

In the case of this clone: This same CDR3 is encoded by further DNA sequences in the sample. The rearrangement links TRBV5-1 to TRBJ1-3, with a tentative D call TRBD1 (6 bases). Between the trimmed V and J ends, which lost 2 bases and 3 bases, there was a span of 9 bases. CDR1 and CDR2 (germline): SGHRS, YFSETQ. This CDR3 spans 14 amino acids. The CDR3 DNA is TGCGCCAGCAGCTTACAAGGGGGTGGAAACACCATATATTTT. The encoded protein is CASSLQGGGNTIYF.

The chain links TRBV27 to TRBJ1-6; no definite D call. Germline CDR1 is MNHEY and CDR2 is SMNVEV (reference sequence). V was cut by 0 bases and J by 7 bases, with 7 bases left in between. CDR3 length: 14 residues. The CDR3 sequence: CASSLSWGNSPLHF. The CDR3 DNA reads as TGTGCCAGCAGTTTATCGTGGGGAAATTCACCCCTCCACTTT.

This clone appeared once. V usage is TRBV5-1 and J usage is TRBJ2-3; no definite D call. The germline CDR1 and CDR2 sequences are SGHRS and YFSETQ. The V end lost 0 bases, the J end lost 3 bases, and 5 bases lay between the germline ends. This CDR3 is 13 amino acids long. The CDR3, as DNA: TGCGCCAGCAGCTTGGACGTTACAGATACGCAGTATTTT. Amino acid sequence: CASSLDVTDTQYF.

The V call is TRBV6-6, the J call TRBJ1-1, with D possibly being TRBD1 (6 bases). Between the trimmed V and J ends, which lost 2 bases and 0 bases, there was a span of 10 bases. The CDR3 runs to 15 residues. The germline V gene has CDR1 MNHNY and CDR2 SVGAGI (reference sequence). DNA of the CDR3: TGTGCCAGCAGTTACGGGGGGGCCTTGAACACTGAAGCTTTCTTT. Translating gives CASSYGGALNTEAFF.

The chain has TRBV6-5 and TRBJ1-1; D is perhaps TRBD1 (6 bases). V was shortened by 5 bases and J by 4 bases, with 14 bases between the two germline ends. Germline values: CDR1 MNHEY, CDR2 SVGAGI. The length of the CDR3 is 14 residues. The DNA for the CDR3 is TGTGCCAGCAGTCAGAACAGGGATGCCACTGAAGCTTTCTTT. It is translated as CASSQNRDATEAFF.

The V call is TRBV7-8, the J call TRBJ1-4; D gene ambiguous. Looked up from germline, CDR1 is SGHVS and CDR2 is FQNEAQ. CDR3 length: 12 residues. V was cut by 5 bases and J by 7 bases, with 8 bases left in between. In DNA, the CDR3 is TGTGCCAGCAGCCCCATTGGTGAAAAACTGTTTTTT. This gives the protein CASSPIGEKLFF.

The V call is TRBV27, the J call TRBJ1-2, with TRBD1 identical over 9 bases. This CDR3 region has 16 residues. V was pared by 5 bases and J by 4 bases, with 11 bases of the junction left unmatched. In germline, CDR1 is MNHEY, CDR2 SMNVEV (reference sequence). This chain's CDR3 is CASSTYSGGQGYGYTF. CDR3 in DNA: TGTGCCAGCAGTACTTACTCAGGGGGACAGGGCTATGGCTACACCTTC.

The chain recombines TRBV7-3 with TRBJ2-5; 10 bases match TRBD2. Germline CDR1 is SGHTA and CDR2 is FQGTGA. This CDR3 is built from 16 residues. V was pared by 2 bases and J by 5 bases, with 8 bases of the junction left unmatched. The CDR3 coding sequence is TGTGCCAGCAGCTTAGGCAAGCGGGGGGGCTCGGAGACCCAGTACTTC. This sequence encodes CASSLGKRGGSETQYF. Based on the CDR3 plus reference TRBV7-3 and TRBJ2-5, the full variable domain is GAGVSQTPSNKVTEKGKYVELRCDPISGHTALYWYRQSLGQGPEFLIYFQGTGAADDSGLPNDRFFAVRPEGSVSTLKIQRTERGDSAVYLCASSLGKRGGSETQYFGPGTRLLVL.

This clone was detected once. This chain connects TRBV4-1 to TRBJ2-2; 7 bases fit TRBD1. Germline loops: CDR1 MGHRA, CDR2 YSYEKL. With 0 bases clipped from V and 5 bases from J, the junction kept 9 bases outside the gene matches. There are 17 residues in the CDR3. CDR3 residues: CASSQERAGGSTGELFF. In DNA form, the CDR3 reads TGCGCCAGCAGCCAAGAACGAGCAGGGGGTTCAACCGGGGAGCTGTTTTTT.

The chain carries TRBV4-1 and TRBJ2-3; D might be TRBD2 (5 bases). V lost 4 bases and J lost 0, with 17 bases in between. Per germline, CDR1 MGHRA and CDR2 YSYEKL. This CDR3 is built from 17 residues. The CDR3 protein is CASSPTVGSISTDTQYF. The CDR3 DNA reads TGCGCCAGCAGCCCAACGGTAGGGAGCATTAGCACAGATACGCAGTATTTT.

The chain joins TRBV27 to TRBJ1-5; the D gene is possibly TRBD1 (6 bases). The CDR3 is 15 amino acids. Germline V gives CDR1 MNHEY, CDR2 SMNVEV (reference sequence). Trimming stripped 6 bases from V and 4 bases from J, with 16 bases between. CDR3 DNA: TGTGCCAGCAGAACGGCAGGGGTTGGGAATCAGCCCCAGCATTTT. Protein product: CASRTAGVGNQPQHF.

This clone showed up just once. The chain uses TRBV25-1 and TRBJ2-1; D is ambiguous. CDR3 length: 14 amino acids. V lost 0 bases and J 8 bases, leaving 11 bases between the germline ends. The germline V gene encodes CDR1 MGHDK and CDR2 SYGVNS. The CDR3 DNA reads as TGTGCCAGCAGTGAATATGGGAAAAACGATGAGCAGTTCTTC. Encoded protein: CASSEYGKNDEQFF.

This rearrangement joins TRBV5-7 to TRBJ2-7; maybe TRBD2 (6 bases). TRBV5-7 is labeled an ORF, and its function is uncertain. The ends were cut back, 3 bases at V and 4 bases at J, with 8 bases in the middle. CDR3 size: 12 residues. CDR3 loop: CASSSGLYEQYF. The CDR3 DNA reads TGTGCCAGCAGCTCCGGACTATACGAGCAGTACTTC.

This clone occurred once. The chain carries TRBV6-5 and TRBJ1-5; weak D call: TRBD1 (6 bases). With 6 bases removed from V and 5 bases from J, the gap between germline ends came to 11 bases. From germline, CDR1 is MNHEY and CDR2 SVGAGI. The CDR3 spans 13 residues. CDR3 residues: CASRGGGDQPQHF. CDR3 nucleotide sequence: TGTGCCAGCAGAGGGGGGGGCGATCAGCCCCAGCATTTT.

This chain's CDR3 is CASSLVSGDSQFF. The CDR3 bases are TGTGCCAGCAGCTTAGTTTCGGGGGACAGCCAGTTCTTC. The rearrangement joins TRBV7-9 to TRBJ2-1; possible D gene TRBD1, 7 bases. CDR1 is SEHNR, CDR2 FQNEAQ, per germline (reference sequence). V was cut by 1 base and J by 13 bases, with 14 bases left in between. The CDR3 loop spans 13 amino acids.

The rearrangement links TRBV5-4 to TRBJ2-3; 10 bases are shared with TRBD2. Germline V gene lookup returns CDR1 SGHNT and CDR2 YYREEE (reference sequence). V gave up 0 bases and J gave up 1 base; unmatched junction bases: 2. CDR3 length equals 16 residues. The DNA of the CDR3 is TGTGCCAGCAGCTTGGGGACTAGCGGTCGCACAGATACGCAGTATTTT. This encodes CASSLGTSGRTDTQYF.

This clone appeared once. This chain connects TRBV2 to TRBJ1-1; D not certain. Germline V CDR1 and CDR2: SNHLY, FYNNEI. The CDR3 extends over 15 amino acids. The V end lost 3 bases, the J end lost 7 bases, and 18 bases lay between the germline ends. The CDR3 region is CASSERLARSSEAFF. The CDR3 DNA is TGTGCCAGCAGTGAGCGGTTGGCCCGGAGCAGTGAAGCTTTCTTT.

The rearrangement links TRBV2 to TRBJ2-5; D is possibly TRBD2 (5 bases). The CDR3 covers 15 residues. V was pared by 7 bases and J by 5 bases, with 20 bases between. Germline V gives CDR1 SNHLY, CDR2 FYNNEI. CDR3 amino acids: CASTYSLASRETQYF. CDR3 nucleotide sequence: TGTGCCAGCACCTACTCGCTAGCTTCCCGGGAGACCCAGTACTTC.

The rearrangement uses TRBV5-6 and TRBJ1-2; weak D call: TRBD1 (5 bases). Germline values: CDR1 SGHDT, CDR2 YYEEEE. The V end was cut by 2 bases, the J end by 4 bases, with 15 bases between. The CDR3 runs 15 residues. CDR3 region: CASSFYDRDVYGYTF. In DNA form, the CDR3 reads TGTGCCAGCAGCTTCTACGACAGAGACGTCTATGGCTACACCTTC.

This chain connects TRBV7-9 to TRBJ2-2, with a tentative D call TRBD2 (6 bases). Trimming pared 3 bases from V and 1 base from J, leaving 9 bases between. The CDR3 has 15 amino acids. The germline V gene has CDR1 SEHNR and CDR2 FQNEAQ (reference sequence). For the CDR3, the DNA is TGTGCCAGCAGCTTCTTGGGGGGGAACACCGGGGAGCTGTTTTTT. The encoded protein is CASSFLGGNTGELFF.

This chain joins TRBV5-1 and TRBJ2-7; 10 bases are a match to TRBD1. CDR3 size: 14 residues. Germline values: CDR1 SGHRS, CDR2 YFSETQ. J lost 4 bases, V lost 4 bases, and 5 bases had no gene match. The CDR3 nucleotides are TGCGCCAGCAGCGAACGGGACAGGGGATACGAGCAGTACTTC. Its translation: CASSERDRGYEQYF.

V and J are TRBV19 and TRBJ2-7; 10 bases are shared with TRBD1. The trim removed 5 bases at V and 3 bases at J, leaving 7 bases unmatched. The CDR3 sequence is 15 residues long. Germline V CDR1 and CDR2: LNHDA, SQIVND (reference sequence). DNA of the CDR3: TGTGCCAGTAGTCGACCGGGACAGGGGTTCTACGAGCAGTACTTC. Its translation: CASSRPGQGFYEQYF. The entire variable domain, with the rest obtained from reference TRBV19 and TRBJ2-7, is as follows: DGGITQSPKYLFRKEGQNVTLSCEQNLNHDAMYWYRQDPGQGLRLIYYSQIVNDFQKGDIAEGYSVSREKKESFPLTVTSAQKNPTAFYLCASSRPGQGFYEQYFGPGTRLTVT.

About this clone: Other DNA variants within this sample encode the same CDR3. The gene calls are TRBV18 and TRBJ1-1; D gene unclear. The CDR3 is made up of 14 amino acids. Germline V gene lookup returns CDR1 KGHSH and CDR2 LQKENI. V lost 3 bases to trimming and J lost 2 bases, with 10 bases between them. The CDR3 loop reads CASSPSQTNTEAFF. The CDR3 DNA follows: TGTGCCAGCTCACCTAGTCAGACCAACACTGAAGCTTTCTTT. Full variable domain (missing parts from reference TRBV18 and TRBJ1-1): NAGVMQNPRHLVRRRGQEARLRCSPMKGHSHVYWYRQLPEEGLKFMVYLQKENIIDESGMPKERFSAEFPKEGPSILRIQQVVRGDSAAYFCASSPSQTNTEAFFGQGTRLTVV.

V gene TRBV5-1 combines with J gene TRBJ2-1; the match to TRBD2 covers 11 bases. The J segment lost 8 bases and the V segment lost 1 base, leaving 8 bases of the junction unmatched. CDR3 length equals 16 residues. Looked up from germline, CDR1 is SGHRS and CDR2 is YFSETQ. The CDR3 spells CASSLRSSGGIYEQFF. The CDR3 coding sequence is TGCGCCAGCAGCTTGCGGTCTAGCGGGGGGATCTATGAGCAGTTCTTC. Complete variable domain (other parts from reference TRBV5-1 and TRBJ2-1): KAGVTQTPRYLIKTRGQQVTLSCSPISGHRSVSWYQQTPGQGLQFLFEYFSETQRNKGNFPGRFSGRQFSNSRSEMNVSTLELGDSALYLCASSLRSSGGIYEQFFGPGTRLTVL.

The chain has TRBV10-2 and TRBJ2-2; the match to TRBD1 covers 9 bases. Unmatched junction bases numbered 6, after V lost 10 bases and J lost 0 bases. Germline V gene sequence: CDR1 WSHSY, CDR2 SAAADI. CDR3 size: 15 residues. CDR3 DNA sequence: TGCGCCACCCCCGGACAGGGGACGAACACCGGGGAGCTGTTTTTT. Its translation is CATPGQGTNTGELFF.

This chain links TRBV19 with TRBJ1-1; D perhaps matches TRBD1 (5 bases). The length of the CDR3 is 11 residues. V lost 3 bases and J lost 7, with 6 bases in between. CDR1 is LNHDA and CDR2 is SQIVND in the germline V gene (reference sequence). CDR3 loop: CASSIGHEAFF. As DNA, the CDR3 is TGTGCCAGTAGTATCGGACATGAAGCTTTCTTT.

A word on this clone: Germline is not matched at one junction end, which may reflect a read error. The chain couples TRBV20-1 to TRBJ1-2; a weak D match, TRBD1 (6 bases). The CDR3 is 8 residues long. In germline, CDR1 is DFQATT, CDR2 SNEGSKA (reference sequence). CDR3 DNA sequence: TGCAGTGCTACCCGGGACATCTTC. Protein sequence: CSATRDIF.